What follows are 22 T cell receptor beta chains derived from one specimen sequenced in a study of shared clonotypes between healthy human individuals. Naivety among CD8 cells was defined by CD45RO negativity and positive CCR7 selection, thereby excluding terminally differentiated effector memory CD45RA+ cells. Produced via immunoSEQ multiplex PCR; TCRdb's table is partial and in-frame only. The sample carries about 700,000 clones, 92% recorded once. Sequenced material: naive CD8+ T cells sorted from blood. These receptors all stem from a man aged 30-40 years in good health.

The chain combines TRBV7-4 with TRBJ2-6; D is uncertain. Trimming took off 7 bases at V and 0 bases at J, with 10 bases between the two ends. Per the germline V gene, CDR1 is SGHVT and CDR2 is SQSDAQ. The CDR3 is made up of 15 amino acids. The CDR3 region is CASNQVSSGANVLTF. CDR3 nucleotides: TGTGCCAGCAACCAGGTGAGCTCTGGGGCCAACGTCCTGACTTTC.

The J gene is TRBJ2-7, the V gene TRBV9; 9 positions match TRBD1. V lost 4 bases, J lost 6 bases, and 8 bases stayed unmatched. CDR1 SGDLS and CDR2 YYNGEE come from the germline V gene. CDR3 length equals 14 residues. The CDR3 DNA is TGTGCCAGCAGCCCCCAGACGACAGGGGGCGAGCAGTACTTC. This translates into CASSPQTTGGEQYF.

The rearrangement links TRBV11-2 to TRBJ1-3; D unclear. Germline CDR1 SGHAT, CDR2 FQNNGV. Trimming removed 5 bases at V and 0 bases at J, with 11 bases between. The CDR3 is made up of 15 amino acids. The CDR3 is CASSAYQISGNTIYF. DNA for the CDR3: TGTGCCAGCAGCGCGTATCAGATCTCTGGAAACACCATATATTTT.

V and J are TRBV2 and TRBJ2-3; possible D gene TRBD2, 6 bases. Germline V CDR1 and CDR2: SNHLY, FYNNEI. The ends were cut back, 6 bases at V and 3 bases at J, with 10 bases in the middle. The CDR3 runs to 13 residues. CDR3 bases: TGTGCCAGCAGCCCTGGAGGGACAGATACGCAGTATTTT. Encoded protein: CASSPGGTDTQYF.

This chain uses TRBV10-3 with TRBJ2-7; 8 bases align to TRBD2. The CDR3 consists of 16 residues. The trim removed 5 bases at V and 4 bases at J, leaving 13 bases unmatched. Germline CDR1 ENHRY, CDR2 SYGVKD. CDR3 in amino acids: CAISPSGPVPAYEQYF. The CDR3 DNA reads TGTGCCATCAGTCCTAGCGGGCCTGTGCCAGCTTACGAGCAGTACTTC.

The rearrangement uses TRBV6-5 and TRBJ2-1; a weak D match, TRBD1 (5 bases). Germline CDR1 is MNHEY and CDR2 is SVGAGI. V lost 4 bases and J 4 bases, leaving 8 bases between the germline ends. CDR3 size: 13 residues. This CDR3 is CASSFTGYNEQFF. The CDR3, as DNA: TGTGCCAGCAGTTTCACAGGTTACAATGAGCAGTTCTTC.

Concerning this clone: Other DNA sequences in the same sample also yield this CDR3. CDR3 amino acids: CASSYSSSYEQYF. The DNA for the CDR3 is TGTGCCAGCAGTTACTCAAGTTCGTACGAGCAGTACTTC. The chain combines TRBV6-6 with TRBJ2-7; the D is unclear. CDR3 length: 13 amino acids. Trimming stripped 0 bases from V and 4 bases from J, with 7 bases between. Germline V gene data show CDR1 as MNHNY and CDR2 as SVGAGI (reference sequence).

The chain recombines TRBV19 with TRBJ2-5; 8 nucleotides agree with TRBD1. CDR3 size: 16 residues. The J segment lost 1 base and the V segment lost 4 bases, leaving 8 bases of the junction unmatched. The germline gives CDR1 LNHDA, CDR2 SQIVND (reference sequence). Written as DNA, the CDR3 is TGTGCCAGTAGTACTCTTTCAGGGGGCACCCAAGAGACCCAGTACTTC. Translating it yields CASSTLSGGTQETQYF.

V and J are TRBV10-2 and TRBJ2-7, with a possible D match to TRBD1 (5 bases). V lost 8 bases and J lost 5, with 19 bases in between. Germline CDR1 reads WSHSY; CDR2 reads SAAADI. The CDR3 runs 14 residues. CDR3 region: CASRTPIGAHEQYF. The CDR3 region has the DNA TGCGCCAGCCGTACCCCGATTGGGGCCCACGAGCAGTACTTC.

The chain couples TRBV7-8 to TRBJ2-1; 10 nucleotides match TRBD2. V lost 2 bases to trimming and J lost 9 bases; unmatched junction nucleotides: 10. CDR1 is SGHVS, CDR2 FQNEAQ, per germline. The CDR3 extends over 16 amino acids. CDR3 in DNA: TGTGCCAGCAGCTTATGGGGAGCGGGAGGGCACCGTGAGCAGTTCTTC. Amino acid sequence: CASSLWGAGGHREQFF.

This rearrangement joins TRBV29-1 to TRBJ2-1; perhaps TRBD1 as D (5 bases). The CDR3 length is 12 residues. Trimming removed 3 bases from V and 5 bases from J, with 8 bases in between. Germline V gene lookup returns CDR1 SQVTM and CDR2 ANQGSEA. CDR3 loop: CSVDDSNNEQFF. For the CDR3, the DNA is TGCAGCGTTGACGACAGCAACAATGAGCAGTTCTTC.

This chain joins TRBV28 and TRBJ2-1; D possibly corresponds to TRBD1 (5 bases). V shed 3 bases and J shed 7 bases, with 10 bases lying between them. This CDR3 has 13 residues. Germline V lookup: CDR1 MDHEN, CDR2 SYDVKM. CDR3 sequence (DNA): TGTGCCAGCAGTTTCCAGGGTCCAAATGAGCAGTTCTTC. It codes for CASSFQGPNEQFF.

J is TRBJ2-5 and V is TRBV28; 8 bases line up with TRBD1. V was clipped by 6 bases and J by 5 bases; unmatched bases: 5. CDR1 is MDHEN and CDR2 is SYDVKM in the germline V gene. This CDR3 is built from 13 residues. The CDR3 is CASRPTGVETQYF. The CDR3 DNA reads TGTGCCAGCAGGCCGACAGGGGTTGAGACCCAGTACTTC.

This clone was observed a single time. DNA of the CDR3: TGTGCCAGCAGTTTTCGAGGGACTAGTGTGTTTGTTGAGCAGTTCTTC. This translates into CASSFRGTSVFVEQFF. The V and J genes are TRBV28 and TRBJ2-1; 8 positions match TRBD2. The CDR3 contains 16 residues. Trimming took 3 bases from V and 9 from J; bases not matched to a gene: 13. The germline CDR1 and CDR2 sequences are MDHEN and SYDVKM.

The chain couples TRBV4-3 to TRBJ2-5, with TRBD1 as a possible D gene (5 bases). CDR1 is LGHNA, CDR2 YSLEER, per germline. This CDR3 spans 16 amino acids. With 0 bases removed from V and 5 bases from J, the gap between germline ends came to 16 bases. CDR3: CASSQDEIGARETQYF. In DNA form, the CDR3 reads TGCGCCAGCAGCCAAGATGAAATAGGGGCCCGGGAGACCCAGTACTTC.

This clone appeared once. The V gene is TRBV15, the J gene TRBJ1-3; D may be TRBD1 (5 bases). CDR1 and CDR2 (germline): LNHNV, YYDKDF (reference sequence). V shed 3 bases and J shed 0 bases, with 9 bases lying between them. The CDR3 runs 15 residues. CDR3 amino acids: CATSSDRSSGNTIYF. CDR3 nucleotide sequence: TGTGCCACCAGCAGTGACAGAAGCTCTGGAAACACCATATATTTT.

The chain is built from TRBV19 and TRBJ1-5, with no clear D. Between the trimmed V and J ends, which lost 4 bases and 4 bases, there was a span of 14 bases. Germline assignment: CDR1 LNHDA and CDR2 SQIVND (reference sequence). The CDR3 sequence is 15 residues long. The CDR3 here is CASSTQRFGNQPQHF. The CDR3 coding sequence is TGTGCCAGTAGTACTCAGAGATTTGGGAATCAGCCCCAGCATTTT.

This chain links TRBV4-3 with TRBJ2-3; TRBD2 aligns across 8 bases. This CDR3 has 18 amino acids. Germline values: CDR1 LGHNA, CDR2 YSLEER. V shed 0 bases and J 0 bases; nucleotides not matched to a gene: 8. This CDR3 is CASSQDFGSGTSTDTQYF. The CDR3 nucleotides are TGCGCCAGCAGCCAAGATTTCGGTAGCGGGACTAGCACAGATACGCAGTATTTT.

This clone was detected once. The chain has TRBV11-2 and TRBJ2-3; D call uncertain. The CDR3 has 12 residues. Deletions cut 0 bases from V and 5 bases from J, with 3 bases between. Per the germline V gene, CDR1 is SGHAT and CDR2 is FQNNGV. The CDR3 DNA reads TGTGCCAGCAGCTTAGACGGAGATACGCAGTATTTT. Protein product: CASSLDGDTQYF.

In this sample, this clone turned up once. The CDR3 sequence: CASSPSDGNYEQYF. CDR3 nucleotide sequence: TGTGCCAGCTCACCAAGCGACGGTAACTACGAGCAGTACTTC. This rearrangement joins TRBV18 to TRBJ2-7; no reliable D call. V gave up 2 bases and J gave up 3 bases, with 11 bases separating them. This CDR3 has 14 residues. Germline V CDR1 and CDR2: KGHSH, LQKENI.

The chain employs TRBV27 and TRBJ2-7; a weak D match, TRBD1 (5 bases). CDR3 size: 16 residues. The V end lost 3 bases, the J end lost 2 bases, and 17 bases lay between the germline ends. The germline CDR1 and CDR2 sequences are MNHEY and SMNVEV (reference sequence). The CDR3 sequence: CASSFESLGQPYEQYF. For the CDR3, the DNA is TGTGCCAGCAGTTTCGAATCCCTGGGGCAGCCCTACGAGCAGTACTTC.

This chain connects TRBV7-6 to TRBJ2-1; D call uncertain. With 4 bases removed from V and 7 bases from J, the gap between germline ends came to 11 bases. Germline V CDR1 and CDR2: SGHVS, FNYEAQ. This CDR3 spans 13 amino acids. The CDR3 DNA follows: TGTGCCAGCAGCTCCCTGGTGGGGAATGAGCAGTTCTTC. Protein product: CASSSLVGNEQFF.